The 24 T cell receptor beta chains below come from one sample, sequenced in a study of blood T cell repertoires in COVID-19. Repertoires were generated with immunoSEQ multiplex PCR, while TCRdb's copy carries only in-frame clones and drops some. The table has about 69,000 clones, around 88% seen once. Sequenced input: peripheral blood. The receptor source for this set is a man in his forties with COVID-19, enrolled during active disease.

The chain's CDR3 is CASSLGLSGTFLNQPQHF. CDR3 sequence (DNA): TGTGCCAGCAGCTTAGGATTGTCCGGGACTTTTCTTAATCAGCCCCAGCATTTT. The chain uses TRBV11-3 and TRBJ1-5, with D perhaps matching TRBD1 (5 bases). The CDR3 has 18 residues. V lost 1 base and J lost 4, with 20 bases in between. CDR1 and CDR2 from the germline V gene are SGHNT and YENEEA.

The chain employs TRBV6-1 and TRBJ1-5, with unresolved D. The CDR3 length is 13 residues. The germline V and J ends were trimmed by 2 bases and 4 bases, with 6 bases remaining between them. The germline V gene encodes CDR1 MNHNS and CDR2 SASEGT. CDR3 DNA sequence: TGTGCCAGCAGTGAACTCCGGAATCAGCCCCAGCATTTT. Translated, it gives CASSELRNQPQHF.

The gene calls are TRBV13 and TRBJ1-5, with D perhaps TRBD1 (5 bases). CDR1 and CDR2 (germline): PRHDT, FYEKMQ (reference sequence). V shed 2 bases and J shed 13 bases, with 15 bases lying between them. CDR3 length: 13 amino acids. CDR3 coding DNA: TGTGCCAGCAGCTTACGATCCACCAGGGCTCAGCATTTT. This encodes CASSLRSTRAQHF.

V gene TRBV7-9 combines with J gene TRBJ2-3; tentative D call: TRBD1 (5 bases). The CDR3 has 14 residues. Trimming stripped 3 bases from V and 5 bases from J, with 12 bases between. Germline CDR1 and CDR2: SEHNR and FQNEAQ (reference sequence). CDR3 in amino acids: CASSLAQVGDTQYF. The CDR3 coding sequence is TGTGCCAGCAGCTTGGCACAGGTTGGAGATACGCAGTATTTT.

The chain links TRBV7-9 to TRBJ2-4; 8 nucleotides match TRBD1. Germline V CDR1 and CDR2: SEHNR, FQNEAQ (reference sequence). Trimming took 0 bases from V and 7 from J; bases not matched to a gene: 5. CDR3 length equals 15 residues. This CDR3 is CASSLASGGVNIQYF. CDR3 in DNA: TGTGCCAGCAGCTTAGCGTCAGGGGGCGTCAACATTCAGTACTTC.

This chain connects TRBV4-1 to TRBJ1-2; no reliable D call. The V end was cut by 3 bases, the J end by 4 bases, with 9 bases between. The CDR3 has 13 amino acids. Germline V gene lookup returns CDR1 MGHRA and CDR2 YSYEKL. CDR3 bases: TGCGCCAGCAGCCACGGGGAGGGCTATGGCTACACCTTC. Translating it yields CASSHGEGYGYTF.

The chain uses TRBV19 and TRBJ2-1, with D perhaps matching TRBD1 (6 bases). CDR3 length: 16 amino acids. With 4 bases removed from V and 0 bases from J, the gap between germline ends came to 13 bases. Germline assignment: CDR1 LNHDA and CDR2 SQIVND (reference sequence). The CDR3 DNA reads TGTGCCAGTAGTACGGGACATTCCAGCTCCTACAATGAGCAGTTCTTC. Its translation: CASSTGHSSSYNEQFF.

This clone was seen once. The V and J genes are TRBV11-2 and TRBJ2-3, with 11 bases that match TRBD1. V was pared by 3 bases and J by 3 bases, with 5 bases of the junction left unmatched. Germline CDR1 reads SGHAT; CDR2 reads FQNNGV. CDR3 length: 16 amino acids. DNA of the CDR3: TGTGCCAGCAGCTTTGGGACAGGGGGAGGGACAGATACGCAGTATTTT. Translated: CASSFGTGGGTDTQYF.

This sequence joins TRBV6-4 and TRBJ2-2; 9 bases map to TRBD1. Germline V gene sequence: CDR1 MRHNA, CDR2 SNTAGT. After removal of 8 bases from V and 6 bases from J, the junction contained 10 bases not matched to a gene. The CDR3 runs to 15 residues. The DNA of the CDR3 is TGTGCCAGCCGCTCGGACAGGGGAGAAGCCGGGGAGCTGTTTTTT. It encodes CASRSDRGEAGELFF.

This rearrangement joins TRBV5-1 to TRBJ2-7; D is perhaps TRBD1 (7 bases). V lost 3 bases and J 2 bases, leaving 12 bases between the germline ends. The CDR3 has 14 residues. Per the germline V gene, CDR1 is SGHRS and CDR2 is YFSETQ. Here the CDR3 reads CASSSGGTAYEQYF. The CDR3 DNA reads TGCGCCAGCAGCTCAGGCGGGACAGCCTACGAGCAGTACTTC.

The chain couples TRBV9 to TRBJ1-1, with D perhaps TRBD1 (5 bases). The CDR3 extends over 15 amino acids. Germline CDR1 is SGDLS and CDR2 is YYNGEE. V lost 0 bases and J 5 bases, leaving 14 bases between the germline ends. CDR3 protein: CASSVDPGGRTEAFF. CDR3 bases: TGTGCCAGCAGCGTAGATCCGGGGGGTAGAACTGAAGCTTTCTTT.

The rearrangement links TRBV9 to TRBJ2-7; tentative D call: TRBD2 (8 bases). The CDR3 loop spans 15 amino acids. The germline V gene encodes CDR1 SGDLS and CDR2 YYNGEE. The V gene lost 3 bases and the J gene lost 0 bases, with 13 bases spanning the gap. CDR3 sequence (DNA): TGTGCCAGCAGCGCCGGGGGGGACAGCTCCTACGAGCAGTACTTC. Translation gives CASSAGGDSSYEQYF.

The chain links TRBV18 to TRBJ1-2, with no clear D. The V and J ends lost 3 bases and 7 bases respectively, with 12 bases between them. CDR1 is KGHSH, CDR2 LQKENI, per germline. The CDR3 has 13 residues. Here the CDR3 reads CASSPDRVAGYTF. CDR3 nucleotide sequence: TGTGCCAGCTCACCGGATCGGGTTGCTGGCTACACCTTC.

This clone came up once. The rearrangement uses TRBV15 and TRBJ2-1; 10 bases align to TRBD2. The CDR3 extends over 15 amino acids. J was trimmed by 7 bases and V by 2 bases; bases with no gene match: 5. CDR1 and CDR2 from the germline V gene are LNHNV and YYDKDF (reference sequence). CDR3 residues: CATSRLAGAHNEQFF. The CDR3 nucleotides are TGTGCCACCAGCAGACTAGCGGGGGCCCATAATGAGCAGTTCTTC.

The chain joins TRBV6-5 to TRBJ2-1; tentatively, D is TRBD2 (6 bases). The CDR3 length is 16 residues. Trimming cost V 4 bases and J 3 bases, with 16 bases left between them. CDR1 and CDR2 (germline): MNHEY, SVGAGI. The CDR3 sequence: CASSSPTGTGYNEQFF. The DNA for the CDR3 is TGTGCCAGCAGTTCTCCAACCGGGACTGGCTACAATGAGCAGTTCTTC.

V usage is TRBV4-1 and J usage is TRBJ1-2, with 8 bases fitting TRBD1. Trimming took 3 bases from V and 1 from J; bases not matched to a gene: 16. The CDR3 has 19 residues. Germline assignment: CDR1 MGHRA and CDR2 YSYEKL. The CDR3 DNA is TGCGCCAGCAGCCACCCTTCGGACGCAGGGGGCTGGGGTAACTATGGCTACACCTTC. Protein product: CASSHPSDAGGWGNYGYTF.

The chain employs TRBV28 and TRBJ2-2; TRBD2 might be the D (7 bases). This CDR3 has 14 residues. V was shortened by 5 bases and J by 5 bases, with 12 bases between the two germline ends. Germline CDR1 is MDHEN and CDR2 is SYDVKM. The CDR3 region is CASSLGGTTGELFF. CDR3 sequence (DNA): TGTGCCAGCAGTCTCGGGGGGACAACCGGGGAGCTGTTTTTT.

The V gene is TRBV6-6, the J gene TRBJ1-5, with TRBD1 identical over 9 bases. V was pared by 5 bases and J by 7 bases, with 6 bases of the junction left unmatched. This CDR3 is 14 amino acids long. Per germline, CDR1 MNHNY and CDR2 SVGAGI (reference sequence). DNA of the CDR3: TGTGCCAGCAGTCGGACAGGGGTTGGGCAGCCCCAGCATTTT. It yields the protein CASSRTGVGQPQHF.

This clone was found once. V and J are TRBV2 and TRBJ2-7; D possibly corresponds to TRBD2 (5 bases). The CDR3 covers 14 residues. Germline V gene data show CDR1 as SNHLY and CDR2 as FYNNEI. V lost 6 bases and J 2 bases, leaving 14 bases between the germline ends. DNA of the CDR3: TGTGCCAGCAGCCGTAGGACTGAACCCTACGAGCAGTACTTC. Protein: CASSRRTEPYEQYF.

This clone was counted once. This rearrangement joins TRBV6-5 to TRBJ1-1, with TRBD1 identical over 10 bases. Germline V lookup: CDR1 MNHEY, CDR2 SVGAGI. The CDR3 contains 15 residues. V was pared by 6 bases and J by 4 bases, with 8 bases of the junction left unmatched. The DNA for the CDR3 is TGTGCCAGCAGCCCGGGACAGGGGTACCGCACTGAAGCTTTCTTT. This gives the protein CASSPGQGYRTEAFF.

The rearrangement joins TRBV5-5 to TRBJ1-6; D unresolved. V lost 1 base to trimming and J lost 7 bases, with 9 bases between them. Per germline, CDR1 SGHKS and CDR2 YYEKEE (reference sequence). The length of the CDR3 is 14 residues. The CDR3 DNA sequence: TGTGCCAGCAGCTTGAGGGAGTCCAATTCACCCCTCCACTTT. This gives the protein CASSLRESNSPLHF.

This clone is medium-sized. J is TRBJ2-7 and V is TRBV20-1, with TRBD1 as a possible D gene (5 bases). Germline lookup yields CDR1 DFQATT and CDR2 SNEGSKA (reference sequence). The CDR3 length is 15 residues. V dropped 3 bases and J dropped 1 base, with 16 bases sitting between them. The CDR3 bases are TGCAGTGCTAGTGCCCCGACAGAATCTTCCTACGAGCAGTACTTC. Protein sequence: CSASAPTESSYEQYF.

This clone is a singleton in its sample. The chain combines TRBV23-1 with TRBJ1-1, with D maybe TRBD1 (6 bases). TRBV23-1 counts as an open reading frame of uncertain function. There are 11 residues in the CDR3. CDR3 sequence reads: CATGERTEAFF. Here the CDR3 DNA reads TGCGCGACAGGTGAACGAACTGAAGCTTTCTTT.

The CDR3 protein is CAISEQREGMQYF. CDR3 nucleotides: TGTGCCATCAGTGAACAGCGGGAAGGGATGCAGTACTTC. The V gene is TRBV10-3, the J gene TRBJ2-7, with 7 bases aligning to TRBD2. The CDR3 is 13 amino acids. With V trimmed by 3 bases and J by 9 bases, 8 bases remained unmatched. Germline lookup yields CDR1 ENHRY and CDR2 SYGVKD.